The present T cell receptor (beta chain) was sequenced within a study of neurological immune-mediated disorders. CDR1 and CDR2 from the germline V gene are SGHTA and FQGNSA. CDR3 size: 15 residues. V lost 4 bases and J lost 1; bases outside the gene matches: 3. Template-switch 5'RACE cDNA synthesis added a 10-nucleotide unique molecular identifier. MiXCR, applied by TCRdb to the 5' RACE reads, yields one record per CDR3 protein. The table records more than 75,000 distinct CDR3 sequences, around 3.4% of them present only once. Only a few counts were recorded for this clonotype. The chain is built from TRBV7-2 and TRBJ2-3; 9 bases map to TRBD2. The specimen was PBMCs. The receptor was derived from a woman aged 45-65 years with multiple sclerosis. For the CDR3, the DNA is TGTGCCAGCAGCTCGGCTAGCGGGGGCACAGATACGCAGTATTTT. This sequence encodes CASSSASGGTDTQYF.